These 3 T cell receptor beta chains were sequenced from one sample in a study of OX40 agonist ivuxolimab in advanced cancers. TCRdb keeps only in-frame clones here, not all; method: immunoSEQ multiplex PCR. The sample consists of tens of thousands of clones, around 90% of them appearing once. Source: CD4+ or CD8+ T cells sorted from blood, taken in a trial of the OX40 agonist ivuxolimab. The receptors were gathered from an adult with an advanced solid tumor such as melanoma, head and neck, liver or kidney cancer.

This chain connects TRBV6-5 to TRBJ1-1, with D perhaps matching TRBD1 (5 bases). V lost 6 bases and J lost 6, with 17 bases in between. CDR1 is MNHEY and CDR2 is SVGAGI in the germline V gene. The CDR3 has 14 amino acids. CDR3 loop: CASRDNQGTAEAFF. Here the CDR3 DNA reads TGTGCCAGCAGAGATAACCAGGGAACGGCTGAAGCTTTCTTT.

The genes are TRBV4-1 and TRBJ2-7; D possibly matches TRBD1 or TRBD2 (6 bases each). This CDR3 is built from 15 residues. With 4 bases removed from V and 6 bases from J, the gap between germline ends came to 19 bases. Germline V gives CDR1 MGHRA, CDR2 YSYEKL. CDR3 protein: CASSPRVGGGLEQYF. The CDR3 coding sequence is TGCGCCAGCAGCCCCCGTGTAGGGGGAGGTCTCGAGCAGTACTTC.

In nucleotides, the CDR3 is TGTGCCTGGAGTGCGGGGAGCTCCTATAATTCACCCCTCCACTTT. It codes for CAWSAGSSYNSPLHF. The rearrangement joins TRBV30 to TRBJ1-6; D gene ambiguous. V was shortened by 1 base and J by 0 bases, with 7 bases between the two germline ends. The CDR3 has 15 amino acids. Germline CDR1 GTSNPN, CDR2 SVGIG (reference sequence).